Listed here are 9 T cell receptor beta chains from one sample, sequenced in a study of blood T cell repertoires in COVID-19. The data were produced by immunoSEQ multiplex PCR, yet TCRdb's version contains in-frame clones alone and is incomplete. The sample lists some 250,000 clones; approximately 85% were seen once. Sample: PBMCs or T cells enriched from blood (not recorded which). These receptors were collected from a woman aged 45-60 years who had recovered from COVID-19.

The chain combines TRBV5-1 with TRBJ2-7; 7 bases agree with TRBD2. CDR3 length equals 14 residues. With V trimmed by 4 bases and J by 0 bases, 4 bases remained unmatched. Germline V gene data show CDR1 as SGHRS and CDR2 as YFSETQ. The CDR3 loop reads CASSTSASSYEQYF. The CDR3 nucleotides read TGCGCCAGCAGCACTAGCGCGAGCTCCTACGAGCAGTACTTC. Supplemented by reference TRBV5-1 and TRBJ2-7, the full variable domain reads KAGVTQTPRYLIKTRGQQVTLSCSPISGHRSVSWYQQTPGQGLQFLFEYFSETQRNKGNFPGRFSGRQFSNSRSEMNVSTLELGDSALYLCASSTSASSYEQYFGPGTRLTVT.

The V gene is TRBV7-8, the J gene TRBJ1-1; TRBD1 agrees at 10 bases. J gave up 5 bases and V 1 base, and 7 bases lay outside the gene matches. The germline V gene encodes CDR1 SGHVS and CDR2 FQNEAQ. The CDR3 is 16 residues long. CDR3 sequence reads: CASSLGTGTGETEAFF. The DNA for the CDR3 is TGTGCCAGCAGCTTAGGGACCGGGACAGGGGAAACTGAAGCTTTCTTT. The full variable domain, completed using reference TRBV7-8 and TRBJ1-1, is GAGVSQSPRYKVAKRGQDVALRCDPISGHVSLFWYQQALGQGPEFLTYFQNEAQLDKSGLPSDRFFAERPEGSVSTLKIQRTQQEDSAVYLCASSLGTGTGETEAFFGQGTRLTVV.

This sequence joins TRBV7-9 and TRBJ2-2; 7 bases are a match to TRBD1. This CDR3 is 14 amino acids long. Germline values: CDR1 SEHNR, CDR2 FQNEAQ (reference sequence). Trimming at V came to 6 bases and at J to 4 bases, leaving 5 bases not matched to a gene. The CDR3 reads CASSLTGVTGELFF. The CDR3 nucleotides are TGTGCCAGCAGTCTTACAGGGGTCACCGGGGAGCTGTTTTTT. The variable domain in full, completed from reference TRBV7-9 and TRBJ2-2, reads DTGVSQNPRHKITKRGQNVTFRCDPISEHNRLYWYRQTLGQGPEFLTYFQNEAQLEKSRLLSDRFSAERPKGSFSTLEIQRTEQGDSAMYLCASSLTGVTGELFFGEGSRLTVL.

This chain uses TRBV6-5 with TRBJ2-1; unclear D gene. The V end lost 8 bases, the J end lost 7 bases, and 15 bases lay between the germline ends. Germline V gene sequence: CDR1 MNHEY, CDR2 SVGAGI. This CDR3 spans 13 amino acids. The CDR3 coding sequence is TGTGCCAGCCCTTCTGGCGGTTTGAATGAGCAGTTCTTC. It translates to CASPSGGLNEQFF.

The chain recombines TRBV5-4 with TRBJ1-3, with 7 bases fitting TRBD1. The CDR3 has 17 residues. Germline V gene lookup returns CDR1 SGHNT and CDR2 YYREEE (reference sequence). V shed 4 bases and J 0 bases; nucleotides not matched to a gene: 10. The CDR3 DNA is TGTGCCAGCAGCCCCCGCGGACAGGACCCCTCTGGAAACACCATATATTTT. Its translation: CASSPRGQDPSGNTIYF. Full variable domain (missing parts from reference TRBV5-4 and TRBJ1-3): ETGVTQSPTHLIKTRGQQVTLRCSSQSGHNTVSWYQQALGQGPQFIFQYYREEENGRGNFPPRFSGLQFPNYSSELNVNALELDDSALYLCASSPRGQDPSGNTIYFGEGSWLTVV.

The CDR3 DNA is TGCGCCAGCAGCTTTTGGGACAAACGGGGTATCCAAGGCCCCTACGAGCAGTACTTC. Protein: CASSFWDKRGIQGPYEQYF. The chain couples TRBV5-1 to TRBJ2-7; D is possibly TRBD1 (6 bases). Germline V gives CDR1 SGHRS, CDR2 YFSETQ. With 2 bases removed from V and 2 bases from J, the gap between germline ends came to 26 bases. CDR3 length: 19 amino acids.

CDR3 residues: CATSRDRAVVDYGYTF. CDR3 nucleotide sequence: TGTGCCACCAGCAGAGATCGCGCGGTCGTGGACTATGGCTACACCTTC. The V gene is TRBV15, the J gene TRBJ1-2; D gene unclear. V lost 0 bases to trimming and J lost 3 bases, with 14 bases between them. The CDR3 runs to 16 residues. Germline values: CDR1 LNHNV, CDR2 YYDKDF (reference sequence).

The rearrangement uses TRBV28 and TRBJ2-5; D perhaps matches TRBD1 (6 bases). V was shortened by 8 bases and J by 2 bases, with 9 bases between the two germline ends. Germline V gene sequence: CDR1 MDHEN, CDR2 SYDVKM. CDR3 length equals 12 residues. CDR3 in DNA: TGTGCCAGCCTGGGGGCTCAAGAGACCCAGTACTTC. It is translated as CASLGAQETQYF.

The chain uses TRBV5-6 and TRBJ2-4; 8 bases map to TRBD1. CDR1 SGHDT and CDR2 YYEEEE come from the germline V gene. The CDR3 has 16 residues. Trimming cost V 1 base and J 2 bases; bases outside gene matches: 5. The DNA for the CDR3 is TGTGCCAGCAGCTTGCTCGGGACAGGTACCAAAAACATTCAGTACTTC. Translated, it gives CASSLLGTGTKNIQYF.